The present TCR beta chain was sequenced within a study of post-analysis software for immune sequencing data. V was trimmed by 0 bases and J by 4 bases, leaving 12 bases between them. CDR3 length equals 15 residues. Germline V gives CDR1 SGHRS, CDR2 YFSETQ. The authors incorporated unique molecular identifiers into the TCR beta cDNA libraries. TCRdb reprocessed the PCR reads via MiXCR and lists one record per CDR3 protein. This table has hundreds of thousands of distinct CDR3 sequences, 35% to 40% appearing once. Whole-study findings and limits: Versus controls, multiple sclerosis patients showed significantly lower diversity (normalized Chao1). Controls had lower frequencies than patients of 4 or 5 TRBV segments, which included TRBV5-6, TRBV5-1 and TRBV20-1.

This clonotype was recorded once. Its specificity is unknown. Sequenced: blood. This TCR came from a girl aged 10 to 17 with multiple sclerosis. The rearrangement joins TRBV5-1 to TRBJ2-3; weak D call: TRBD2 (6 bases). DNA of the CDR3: TGCGCCAGCAGCTTGGGAAGCGGGTTGGCAGATACGCAGTATTTT. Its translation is CASSLGSGLADTQYF.